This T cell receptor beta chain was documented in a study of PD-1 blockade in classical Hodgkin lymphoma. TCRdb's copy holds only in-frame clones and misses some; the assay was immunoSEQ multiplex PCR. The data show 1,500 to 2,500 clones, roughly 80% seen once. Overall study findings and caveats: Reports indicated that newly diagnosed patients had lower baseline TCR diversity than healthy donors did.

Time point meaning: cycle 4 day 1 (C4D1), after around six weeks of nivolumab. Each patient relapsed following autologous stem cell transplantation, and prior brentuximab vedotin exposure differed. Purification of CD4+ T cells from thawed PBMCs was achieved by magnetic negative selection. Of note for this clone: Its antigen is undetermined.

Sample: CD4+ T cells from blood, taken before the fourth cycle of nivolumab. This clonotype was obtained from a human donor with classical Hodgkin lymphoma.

CDR3 in amino acids: CASSSQGAAGELFF. DNA of the CDR3: TGTGCCAGTAGTAGTCAGGGGGCAGCCGGGGAGCTGTTTTTT. The chain joins TRBV19 to TRBJ2-2; 8 bases fit TRBD1. Germline-derived CDR1 and CDR2 are LNHDA and SQIVND (reference sequence). This CDR3 comprises 14 residues. V trimming: 4 bases; J trimming: 6 bases; junction bases outside the gene matches: 4.